These T cell receptor beta chains were read from a single sample in a study of PD-1 blockade in classical Hodgkin lymphoma. Repertoires were generated with immunoSEQ multiplex PCR, while TCRdb's copy carries only in-frame clones and drops some. Found here are 41,000 or so clones, nearly 70% of them singletons; the top ten hold about 2.7%. The material was peripheral blood mononuclear cells (PBMCs), obtained before the fourth cycle of nivolumab. These receptors were collected from a human donor with classical Hodgkin lymphoma. Both conserved end residues are part of each CDR3. Each record gives: V gene, CDR3 length, D gene, J gene, clone size, CDR3 protein, CDR3 DNA. D genes are given only for firm matches. For some rows the clone size is stated as once, few or many, or as a class when expanded; others skip it.

V: TRBV4-2; length: 15; D: -; J: TRBJ1-1; size: -; CDR3: CASSQAEGQNTEAFF; DNA: TGTGCCAGCAGCCAAGCCGAGGGGCAGAACACTGAAGCTTTCTTT
V: TRBV11-2; length: 16; D: TRBD2; J: TRBJ2-2; size: -; CDR3: CASSLLTSLSTGELFF; DNA: TGTGCCAGCAGCCTTTTGACTAGCCTCTCCACCGGGGAGCTGTTTTTT
V: TRBV5-4; length: 14; D: -; J: TRBJ2-7; size: -; CDR3: CASSSTGQIDEQYF; DNA: TGTGCCAGCAGCTCAACGGGACAAATTGACGAGCAGTACTTC
V: TRBV19; length: 14; D: -; J: TRBJ1-4; size: -; CDR3: CASSLRALNEKLFF; DNA: TGTGCCAGTAGCCTCCGGGCCCTTAATGAAAAACTGTTTTTT
V: TRBV9; length: 19; D: TRBD2; J: TRBJ2-3; size: -; CDR3: CASSVEGETSGGSTDTQYF; DNA: TGTGCCAGCAGCGTAGAAGGGGAGACTAGCGGGGGTAGCACAGATACGCAGTATTTT
V: TRBV9; length: 16; D: TRBD1; J: TRBJ1-1; size: -; CDR3: CASSVVQGNMNTEAFF; DNA: TGTGCCAGCAGCGTAGTACAGGGGAACATGAACACTGAAGCTTTCTTT
V: TRBV14; length: 14; D: -; J: TRBJ2-2; size: once; CDR3: CASSQSRQTGELFF; DNA: TGTGCCAGCAGCCAATCTCGGCAAACCGGGGAGCTGTTTTTT
V: TRBV28; length: 16; D: TRBD1; J: TRBJ1-6; size: -; CDR3: CASLGTGKSYNSPLHF; DNA: TGTGCCAGCCTCGGGACAGGGAAATCCTATAATTCACCCCTCCACTTT
V: TRBV11-2; length: 16; D: TRBD2; J: TRBJ2-1; size: -; CDR3: CASSQTPGLARDEQFF; DNA: TGTGCCAGCAGCCAAACCCCGGGACTAGCGAGGGATGAGCAGTTCTTC
V: TRBV14; length: 15; D: TRBD1; J: TRBJ1-6; size: -; CDR3: CASSPYRGQNSPLHF; DNA: TGTGCCAGCAGCCCCTATAGGGGACAGAATTCACCCCTCCACTTT
V: TRBV6-4; length: 14; D: -; J: TRBJ2-1; size: -; CDR3: CASSTTPSGDEQFF; DNA: TGTGCCAGCAGTACCACTCCCTCGGGCGATGAGCAGTTCTTC
V: TRBV6-9; length: 13; D: TRBD1; J: TRBJ1-2; size: -; CDR3: CASSRTGSYGYTF; DNA: TGTGCCAGCAGCCGGACAGGCAGCTATGGCTACACCTTC
V: TRBV7-8; length: 17; D: TRBD1; J: TRBJ1-5; size: few; CDR3: CASSPGTGTGYGQPQHF; DNA: TGTGCCAGCAGCCCAGGAACCGGGACAGGGTACGGTCAGCCCCAGCATTTT
V: TRBV27; length: 15; D: TRBD2; J: TRBJ2-5; size: few; CDR3: CASSLRRGGKETQYF; DNA: TGTGCCAGCAGTTTAAGGCGGGGGGGCAAAGAGACCCAGTACTTC
V: TRBV13; length: 16; D: -; J: TRBJ2-4; size: -; CDR3: CASSLSRQPLLNIQYF; DNA: TGTGCCAGCAGCTTAAGCAGACAGCCACTACTAAACATTCAGTACTTC
V: TRBV4-2; length: 16; D: -; J: TRBJ1-4; size: -; CDR3: CASSPMGAIVNEKLFF; DNA: TGTGCCAGCAGCCCAATGGGGGCCATTGTTAATGAAAAACTGTTTTTT
V: TRBV6-6; length: 14; D: -; J: TRBJ1-1; size: few; CDR3: CASRPAGMNTEAFF; DNA: TGTGCCAGCAGACCGGCGGGCATGAACACTGAAGCTTTCTTT
V: TRBV2; length: 16; D: TRBD1; J: TRBJ1-6; size: -; CDR3: CANANSWDRGNSPLHF; DNA: TGTGCCAACGCCAACTCCTGGGACAGGGGTAATTCACCCCTCCACTTT
V: TRBV6-1; length: 15; D: -; J: TRBJ2-3; size: -; CDR3: CASSEMGWGTDTQYF; DNA: TGTGCCAGCAGTGAAATGGGGTGGGGCACAGATACGCAGTATTTT
V: TRBV28; length: 20; D: TRBD2; J: TRBJ2-4; size: -; CDR3: CASSPRWSLSGGATKNIQYF; DNA: TGTGCCAGCAGTCCCAGATGGAGTTTGAGCGGGGGGGCGACCAAAAACATTCAGTACTTC
V: TRBV4-3; length: 18; D: -; J: TRBJ2-1; size: few; CDR3: CASSQDLWDPSSYNEQFF; DNA: TGCGCCAGCAGCCAAGATCTATGGGATCCAAGCTCCTACAATGAGCAGTTCTTC
V: TRBV30; length: 15; D: -; J: TRBJ2-2; size: few; CDR3: CAWSVLLTNTGELFF; DNA: TGTGCCTGGAGTGTACTACTTACGAACACCGGGGAGCTGTTTTTT
V: TRBV19; length: 11; D: -; J: TRBJ2-1; size: -; CDR3: CASMAYNEQFF; DNA: TGTGCCAGTATGGCCTACAATGAGCAGTTCTTC
V: TRBV19; length: 15; D: -; J: TRBJ2-3; size: -; CDR3: CASSIRGVAPDTQYF; DNA: TGTGCCAGTAGTATCCGGGGAGTCGCCCCAGATACGCAGTATTTT
V: TRBV10-3; length: 15; D: TRBD2; J: TRBJ2-3; size: -; CDR3: CAISARGGSADTQYF; DNA: TGTGCCATCAGTGCACGGGGGGGCTCGGCGGATACGCAGTATTTT
V: TRBV5-1; length: 17; D: TRBD2; J: TRBJ2-3; size: once; CDR3: CASSPRLAGQITDTQYF; DNA: TGCGCCAGCAGCCCCAGACTAGCGGGGCAAATCACAGATACGCAGTATTTT
V: TRBV5-6; length: 14; D: TRBD1; J: TRBJ1-4; size: few; CDR3: CASSPGGSYEKLFF; DNA: TGTGCCAGCAGCCCAGGGGGTTCCTATGAAAAACTGTTTTTT
V: TRBV10-1; length: 16; D: -; J: TRBJ2-3; size: -; CDR3: CASSESPGARTDTQYF; DNA: TGCGCCAGCAGTGAGTCCCCAGGGGCCCGCACAGATACGCAGTATTTT
V: TRBV19; length: 14; D: -; J: TRBJ1-4; size: -; CDR3: CASTSRGIDEKLFF; DNA: TGTGCCAGTACCTCACGAGGGATAGATGAAAAACTGTTTTTT
V: TRBV6-6; length: 10; D: -; J: TRBJ1-1; size: -; CDR3: CASSDTEAFF; DNA: TGTGCCAGCAGTGACACTGAAGCTTTCTTT
V: TRBV7-9; length: 12; D: -; J: TRBJ1-1; size: medium-sized; CDR3: CASSLVREEAFF; DNA: TGTGCCAGCAGCTTAGTGCGTGAAGAAGCTTTCTTT
V: TRBV11-3; length: 15; D: -; J: TRBJ2-2; size: -; CDR3: CASSLLVGNTGELFF; DNA: TGTGCCAGCAGCCTCCTAGTGGGGAACACCGGGGAGCTGTTTTTT
V: TRBV19; length: 19; D: -; J: TRBJ2-1; size: -; CDR3: CASSIFRQNGPTPYNEQFF; DNA: TGTGCCAGTAGTATTTTTAGACAAAATGGGCCCACCCCATACAATGAGCAGTTCTTC
V: TRBV6-1; length: 13; D: -; J: TRBJ2-5; size: once; CDR3: CASSEVGTQTQYF; DNA: TGTGCCAGCAGTGAAGTAGGGACGCAGACCCAGTACTTC
V: TRBV27; length: 14; D: -; J: TRBJ2-2; size: medium-sized; CDR3: CASSLSTIPGELFF; DNA: TGTGCCAGCAGTTTATCGACGATACCCGGGGAGCTGTTTTTT
V: TRBV7-8; length: 12; D: -; J: TRBJ2-3; size: -; CDR3: CASTPQRGTQYF; DNA: TGTGCCAGCACGCCACAACGGGGTACGCAGTATTTT
V: TRBV6-5; length: 15; D: -; J: TRBJ2-7; size: few; CDR3: CASSYEHDTTYEQYF; DNA: TGTGCCAGCAGTTACGAACATGACACAACCTACGAGCAGTACTTC
V: TRBV11-2; length: 15; D: -; J: TRBJ1-4; size: -; CDR3: CASSLTGPQNEKLFF; DNA: TGTGCCAGCAGTTTAACGGGGCCGCAGAATGAAAAACTGTTTTTT
V: TRBV7-9; length: 16; D: TRBD2; J: TRBJ2-5; size: -; CDR3: CASSLRLAEYQETQYF; DNA: TGTGCCAGCAGCTTACGGCTAGCGGAGTACCAAGAGACCCAGTACTTC
V: TRBV7-9; length: 15; D: -; J: TRBJ2-1; size: -; CDR3: CASSQKVTRYNEQFF; DNA: TGTGCCAGCAGTCAAAAGGTGACCAGATACAATGAGCAGTTCTTC
V: TRBV27; length: 13; D: -; J: TRBJ2-1; size: -; CDR3: CASSIIPRNEQFF; DNA: TGTGCCAGCAGTATAATCCCCCGCAATGAGCAGTTCTTC
V: TRBV18; length: 20; D: TRBD1; J: TRBJ1-1; size: few; CDR3: CASSPGYVEGTGWGNTEAFF; DNA: TGTGCCAGCTCACCGGGATACGTCGAAGGGACAGGTTGGGGGAACACTGAAGCTTTCTTT
V: TRBV5-6; length: 12; D: -; J: TRBJ1-1; size: -; CDR3: CASSLMEGEAFF; DNA: TGTGCCAGCAGCTTAATGGAAGGTGAAGCTTTCTTT